This T cell receptor (beta chain) was profiled in a study of blood T cells in healthy people across ages. The CDR3 totals 13 residues. Germline CDR1 and CDR2: DFQATT and SNEGSKA (reference sequence). Trimming took 3 bases from V and 7 from J, leaving 13 bases between them. Whole-study results and caveats: Unknown CMV status may confound age-related changes in expanded clones.

A second PCR of about 6 to 12 cycles used a sample-barcoded 5' primer and a J-beta primer mix. One entry per CDR3 protein, called by TCRdb with MiXCR from the 5' RACE reads. This table has approximately 810,000 distinct CDR3 sequences, more than 25% appearing once. Isolated per sample were at least 6 million PBMCs. As regards this clonotype: Its matching antigen is unknown.

The chain uses TRBV20-1 and TRBJ2-1; D perhaps matches TRBD2 (6 bases). Sequencing was performed on blood. This receptor was taken from a woman older than 75 in good health. The CDR3 loop reads CSARGGAGNEQFF. CDR3 nucleotides: TGCAGTGCTAGGGGTGGTGCGGGGAATGAGCAGTTCTTC.